These 27 T cell receptor beta chains share one sample of origin, sequenced in a study of OX40 agonist ivuxolimab in advanced cancers. The assay was immunoSEQ multiplex PCR, and TCRdb's table has in-frame clones only and misses some. The sample consists of approximately 19,000 clones, 70% to 90% of them appearing once. Source: CD4+ or CD8+ T cells sorted from blood, taken in a trial of the OX40 agonist ivuxolimab. Every receptor here comes from an adult with an advanced solid tumor such as melanoma, head and neck, liver or kidney cancer.

This clone was counted a single time. The V gene is TRBV6-1, the J gene TRBJ2-7; D perhaps matches TRBD2 (5 bases). Germline loops: CDR1 MNHNS, CDR2 SASEGT. This CDR3 region has 15 residues. V lost 2 bases to trimming and J lost 6 bases, with 17 bases between them. The CDR3 DNA reads as TGTGCCAGCAGTGAAAACGGGGTGGACCTGGGCGAGCAGTACTTC. This translates into CASSENGVDLGEQYF.

This chain connects TRBV15 to TRBJ2-7; D is uncertain. Trimming removed 5 bases from V and 4 bases from J, with 12 bases in between. The CDR3 length is 13 residues. Germline lookup yields CDR1 LNHNV and CDR2 YYDKDF (reference sequence). The CDR3 region is CATSAGHSYEQYF. The CDR3 DNA sequence: TGTGCCACCAGCGCCGGGCACTCGTACGAGCAGTACTTC.

The V gene is TRBV7-8, the J gene TRBJ1-5; maybe TRBD1 (6 bases). V was clipped by 1 base and J by 1 base, with 23 bases between them. The CDR3 extends over 20 amino acids. CDR1 SGHVS and CDR2 FQNEAQ come from the germline V gene. This CDR3 reads CASSLVWATGRGISNQPQHF. The CDR3 DNA follows: TGTGCCAGCAGCTTAGTTTGGGCTACAGGGCGCGGTATAAGCAATCAGCCCCAGCATTTT.

The chain couples TRBV9 to TRBJ2-6; D uncertain. The V gene lost 2 bases and the J gene lost 2 bases, with 11 bases spanning the gap. Germline V gene sequence: CDR1 SGDLS, CDR2 YYNGEE. This CDR3 is built from 16 residues. The CDR3 nucleotides read TGTGCCAGCAGCGTCCCTAGAGGAACTGGGGCCAACGTCCTGACTTTC. It translates to CASSVPRGTGANVLTF.

The J gene is TRBJ1-3, the V gene TRBV7-2; TRBD1 might be the D (5 bases). This CDR3 has 16 amino acids. V was trimmed by 7 bases and J by 4 bases, leaving 20 bases between them. In germline, CDR1 is SGHTA, CDR2 FQGNSA. CDR3 coding DNA: TGTGCCAGCACCCTGGGGGGGGAAGGATTAGGAAACACCATATATTTT. Translated: CASTLGGEGLGNTIYF. The full variable domain, completed using reference TRBV7-2 and TRBJ1-3, is GAGVSQSPSNKVTEKGKDVELRCDPISGHTALYWYRQSLGQGLEFLIYFQGNSAPDKSGLPSDRFSAERTGGSVSTLTIQRTQQEDSAVYLCASTLGGEGLGNTIYFGEGSWLTVV.

As DNA, the CDR3 is TGCGCCAGCAGCTCCCATGGCTCTGAAGCTTTCTTT. Its protein is CASSSHGSEAFF. The chain employs TRBV5-1 and TRBJ1-1; D remains unclear. There are 12 residues in the CDR3. Trimming removed 3 bases at V and 6 bases at J, with 9 bases between. The germline V gene encodes CDR1 SGHRS and CDR2 YFSETQ. Using reference TRBV5-1 and TRBJ1-1 for the parts outside the CDR3, the full variable domain is KAGVTQTPRYLIKTRGQQVTLSCSPISGHRSVSWYQQTPGQGLQFLFEYFSETQRNKGNFPGRFSGRQFSNSRSEMNVSTLELGDSALYLCASSSHGSEAFFGQGTRLTVV.

This sequence joins TRBV4-1 and TRBJ2-3, with 12 bases lining up with TRBD2. Unmatched junction bases numbered 12, after V lost 5 bases and J lost 6 bases. The germline CDR1 and CDR2 sequences are MGHRA and YSYEKL. This CDR3 has 17 amino acids. Here the CDR3 reads CASSVTSGGPLLDTQYF. CDR3 coding DNA: TGCGCCAGCAGCGTAACTAGCGGGGGGCCCCTGCTGGATACGCAGTATTTT.

V gene TRBV5-5 combines with J gene TRBJ2-2; 8 nucleotides line up with TRBD2. The V and J ends lost 0 bases and 9 bases, in that order; junction bases with no gene match: 7. Germline V lookup: CDR1 SGHKS, CDR2 YYEKEE (reference sequence). The CDR3 length is 15 residues. The CDR3 nucleotides read TGTGCCAGCAGCTTGGGGACTAGCTCCTTCAGGGAGCTGTTTTTT. Translating gives CASSLGTSSFRELFF.

The chain combines TRBV5-1 with TRBJ2-7; tentatively, D is TRBD1 (7 bases). V was pared by 0 bases and J by 3 bases, with 13 bases between. Germline V CDR1 and CDR2: SGHRS, YFSETQ. There are 15 residues in the CDR3. The CDR3 is CASSLGQGGYYEQYF. For the CDR3, the DNA is TGCGCCAGCAGCTTGGGCCAGGGGGGTTACTACGAGCAGTACTTC.

This CDR3 reads CSVREAIRGEQFF. The CDR3 DNA follows: TGCAGCGTCCGGGAGGCCATCCGGGGTGAGCAGTTCTTC. This rearrangement joins TRBV29-1 to TRBJ2-1, with 7 bases identical to TRBD2. V gave up 6 bases and J gave up 9 bases; unmatched junction bases: 11. Germline lookup yields CDR1 SQVTM and CDR2 ANQGSEA. The CDR3 has 13 amino acids.

The chain recombines TRBV7-8 with TRBJ1-4; D perhaps matches TRBD1 (5 bases). This CDR3 comprises 14 residues. V lost 5 bases and J lost 8, with 15 bases in between. Germline V CDR1 and CDR2: SGHVS, FQNEAQ. The CDR3 is CASSPREAGEKLFF. The CDR3 DNA reads TGTGCCAGCAGCCCCAGGGAGGCTGGGGAAAAACTGTTTTTT.

The chain links TRBV27 to TRBJ1-5, with 7 bases identical to TRBD1. The V gene's germline CDR1 is MNHEY and CDR2 SMNVEV (reference sequence). The length of the CDR3 is 14 residues. The trim removed 10 bases at V and 1 base at J, leaving 7 bases unmatched. CDR3 region: CATRTGGSNQPQHF. CDR3 DNA sequence: TGTGCCACCCGGACAGGCGGGAGCAATCAGCCCCAGCATTTT.

The CDR3 bases are TGTGCCAGCAGCGAAGGGACAGGGGGCGAAGAGACCCAGTACTTC. Encoded protein: CASSEGTGGEETQYF. The genes are TRBV9 and TRBJ2-5, with 12 bases lining up with TRBD1. Germline CDR1 reads SGDLS; CDR2 reads YYNGEE. The CDR3 has 15 residues. With 3 bases clipped from V and 3 bases from J, the junction kept 3 bases outside the gene matches.

This clone showed up just a few times. The V and J genes are TRBV6-6 and TRBJ2-1; D unresolved. The CDR3 is 13 residues long. Per germline, CDR1 MNHNY and CDR2 SVGAGI (reference sequence). Trimming took off 5 bases at V and 7 bases at J, with 12 bases between the two ends. CDR3 in DNA: TGTGCCAGCAGTCCTAGGGCGGAAAATGAGCAGTTCTTC. Translation: CASSPRAENEQFF.

The sample holds a few counts of this clone. This chain links TRBV10-3 with TRBJ1-5; possible D gene TRBD1, 5 bases. The CDR3 is 14 amino acids. The V end was cut by 2 bases, the J end by 6 bases, with 11 bases between. The germline V gene encodes CDR1 ENHRY and CDR2 SYGVKD. Written as DNA, the CDR3 is TGTGCCATCAGTGAGGGGGACGAGGTTCAGCCCCAGCATTTT. Its translation is CAISEGDEVQPQHF.

The V and J genes are TRBV19 and TRBJ2-1, with 15 nucleotides matching TRBD2. The CDR3 has 20 residues. Germline V lookup: CDR1 LNHDA, CDR2 SQIVND (reference sequence). The V gene end was trimmed by 1 base and the J gene end by 6 bases; junction bases not matched to a gene: 13. The CDR3 sequence is CASSIGFRTSGRELGNEQFF. DNA of the CDR3: TGTGCCAGTAGTATAGGGTTCCGGACTAGCGGGAGGGAACTTGGCAATGAGCAGTTCTTC.

This chain links TRBV4-1 with TRBJ1-5, with a weak D call TRBD1 (5 bases). CDR3 length equals 16 residues. V was cut by 3 bases and J by 3 bases, with 15 bases left in between. Germline CDR1 and CDR2: MGHRA and YSYEKL. CDR3 bases: TGCGCCAGCAGCCAGGGTATGGCAGGGCACAATCAGCCCCAGCATTTT. As protein: CASSQGMAGHNQPQHF.

The chain links TRBV28 to TRBJ2-1; no firm D call. Germline lookup yields CDR1 MDHEN and CDR2 SYDVKM. The germline V and J ends were trimmed by 6 bases and 7 bases, with 13 bases remaining between them. This CDR3 is 13 amino acids long. CDR3 bases: TGTGCCAGCAGCCCCCCATTAGCAAATGAGCAGTTCTTC. This gives the protein CASSPPLANEQFF.

The gene calls are TRBV9 and TRBJ2-5; 7 bases are a match to TRBD2. Germline lookup yields CDR1 SGDLS and CDR2 YYNGEE. V gave up 2 bases and J gave up 4 bases; unmatched junction bases: 2. The CDR3 loop spans 13 amino acids. CDR3 in DNA: TGTGCCAGCAGCGTGGTAGCGGGAGAGACCCAGTACTTC. As protein: CASSVVAGETQYF.

In the case of this clone: One end of the junction fails to match germline, which may point to a read error. The chain is built from TRBV10-3 and TRBJ1-2; the D is unclear. The CDR3 has 13 residues. Germline V gene sequence: CDR1 ENHRY, CDR2 SYGVKD. In DNA form, the CDR3 reads TGTGCCATCAGTGTGGAATTGGACGACTTCAAAAGATTC. Translating it yields CAISVELDDFKRF.

The chain employs TRBV7-9 and TRBJ2-7, with a tentative D call TRBD1 (6 bases). CDR1 is SEHNR, CDR2 FQNEAQ, per germline (reference sequence). Trimming shortened V by 5 bases and J by 2 bases, and 10 bases separated the two germline ends. The CDR3 runs to 13 residues. In DNA form, the CDR3 reads TGTGCCAGCAGCCGGGACACGGCCTACGAGCAGTACTTC. Amino acids: CASSRDTAYEQYF.

By frequency in the sample, this clone is medium-sized. This chain's CDR3 is CASSATNSPGPNEEQYF. Written as DNA, the CDR3 is TGTGCCAGCAGCGCTACCAACTCGCCGGGACCAAATGAGGAACAGTACTTC. The V gene is TRBV9, the J gene TRBJ2-7, with D perhaps assigned TRBD1 or TRBD2 (5 bases each). V gave up 3 bases and J gave up 10 bases, with 29 bases separating them. CDR3 size: 17 residues. The germline CDR1 and CDR2 sequences are SGDLS and YYNGEE.

The rearrangement uses TRBV7-9 and TRBJ1-5; D is ambiguous. The CDR3 is 13 residues long. The germline V gene has CDR1 SEHNR and CDR2 FQNEAQ (reference sequence). Trimming took off 1 base at V and 7 bases at J, with 8 bases between the two ends. In nucleotides, the CDR3 is TGTGCCAGCAGCTTAGAGGAGGGACAGCCCCAGCATTTT. As protein: CASSLEEGQPQHF.

This clone occurred once. The rearrangement joins TRBV15 to TRBJ2-3, with a weak D call TRBD2 (6 bases). The CDR3 totals 13 residues. Germline values: CDR1 LNHNV, CDR2 YYDKDF (reference sequence). With 1 base removed from V and 5 bases from J, the gap between germline ends came to 7 bases. The CDR3 DNA sequence: TGTGCCACCAGCAGAGGGAGGGGAGATACGCAGTATTTT. As protein: CATSRGRGDTQYF.

The chain combines TRBV19 with TRBJ2-5; D not certain. Per the germline V gene, CDR1 is LNHDA and CDR2 is SQIVND (reference sequence). V was pared by 1 base and J by 5 bases, with 8 bases between. The CDR3 extends over 13 amino acids. This chain's CDR3 is CASSIAYYETQYF. The CDR3 DNA reads TGTGCCAGTAGTATAGCTTACTACGAGACCCAGTACTTC.

The chain couples TRBV9 to TRBJ2-3; 9 nucleotides line up with TRBD2. Looked up from germline, CDR1 is SGDLS and CDR2 is YYNGEE. After removal of 7 bases from V and 3 bases from J, the junction contained 6 bases not matched to a gene. There are 14 residues in the CDR3. This CDR3 is CASSTGLATDTQYF. Written as DNA, the CDR3 is TGTGCCAGCTCTACGGGACTAGCAACAGATACGCAGTATTTT.

The V and J genes are TRBV13 and TRBJ2-1; D tentatively reads TRBD1 or TRBD2 (5 bases each). Germline lookup yields CDR1 PRHDT and CDR2 FYEKMQ (reference sequence). Trimming took 3 bases from V and 4 from J, leaving 10 bases between them. The CDR3 has 14 residues. The CDR3 loop is CASSLGVRYNEQFF. DNA for the CDR3: TGTGCCAGCAGCTTGGGGGTTCGGTACAATGAGCAGTTCTTC.